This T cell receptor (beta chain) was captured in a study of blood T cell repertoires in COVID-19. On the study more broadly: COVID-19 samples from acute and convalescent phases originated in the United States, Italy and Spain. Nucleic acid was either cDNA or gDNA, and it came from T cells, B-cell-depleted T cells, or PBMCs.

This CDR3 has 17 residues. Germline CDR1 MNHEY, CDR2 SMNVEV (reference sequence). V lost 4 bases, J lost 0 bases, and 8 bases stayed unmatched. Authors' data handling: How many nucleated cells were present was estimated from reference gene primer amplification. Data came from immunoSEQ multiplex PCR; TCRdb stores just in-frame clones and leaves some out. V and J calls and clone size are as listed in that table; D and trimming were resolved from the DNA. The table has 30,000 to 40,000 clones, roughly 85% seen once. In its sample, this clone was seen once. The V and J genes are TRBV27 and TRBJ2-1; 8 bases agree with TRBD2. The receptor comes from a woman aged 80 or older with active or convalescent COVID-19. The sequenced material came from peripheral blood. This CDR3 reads CASSYASGTSSYNEQFF. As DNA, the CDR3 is TGTGCCAGCAGTTACGCTTCTGGGACTAGCTCCTACAATGAGCAGTTCTTC.